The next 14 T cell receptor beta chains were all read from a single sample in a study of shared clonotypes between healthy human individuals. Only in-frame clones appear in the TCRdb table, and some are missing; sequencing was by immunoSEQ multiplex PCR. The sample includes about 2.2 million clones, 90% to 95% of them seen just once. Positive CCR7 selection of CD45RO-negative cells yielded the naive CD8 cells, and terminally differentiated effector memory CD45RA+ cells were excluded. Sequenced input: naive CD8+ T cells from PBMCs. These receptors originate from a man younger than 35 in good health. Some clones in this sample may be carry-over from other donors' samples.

The CDR3 nucleotides read TGCAGCGTAATGGGGGGGATATTCTATGGCTACACCTTC. It yields the protein CSVMGGIFYGYTF. V gene TRBV29-1 combines with J gene TRBJ1-2; the D gene is possibly TRBD1 (5 bases). Per the germline V gene, CDR1 is SQVTM and CDR2 is ANQGSEA. This CDR3 has 13 residues. The V end was cut by 6 bases, the J end by 4 bases, with 15 bases between.

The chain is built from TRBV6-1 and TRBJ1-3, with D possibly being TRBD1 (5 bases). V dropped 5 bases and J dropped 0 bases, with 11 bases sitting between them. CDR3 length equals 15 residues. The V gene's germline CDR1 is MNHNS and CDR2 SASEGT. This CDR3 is CASSPGTYSGNTIYF. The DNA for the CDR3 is TGTGCCAGCAGTCCCGGGACCTACTCTGGAAACACCATATATTTT.

The CDR3 spells CASSLGSSNQPQHF. The CDR3 nucleotides are TGTGCCAGCAGCTTGGGCAGCTCCAATCAGCCCCAGCATTTT. The chain uses TRBV5-8 and TRBJ1-5; D uncertain. The CDR3 length is 14 residues. V shed 0 bases and J shed 3 bases, with 7 bases lying between them. Germline V gene lookup returns CDR1 SGHTS and CDR2 YDEGEE.

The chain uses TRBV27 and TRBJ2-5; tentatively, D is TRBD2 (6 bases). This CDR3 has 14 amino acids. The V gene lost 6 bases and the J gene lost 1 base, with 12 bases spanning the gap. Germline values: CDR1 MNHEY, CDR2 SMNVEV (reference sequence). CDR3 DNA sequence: TGTGCCAGCAGCTTAGTAGCGGCCCAAGAGACCCAGTACTTC. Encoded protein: CASSLVAAQETQYF.

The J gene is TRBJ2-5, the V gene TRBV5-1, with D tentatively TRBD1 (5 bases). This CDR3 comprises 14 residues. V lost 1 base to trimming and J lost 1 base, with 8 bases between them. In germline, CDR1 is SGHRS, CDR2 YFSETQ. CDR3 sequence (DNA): TGCGCCAGCAGCTTGCCAGGGCCCCAAGAGACCCAGTACTTC. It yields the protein CASSLPGPQETQYF.

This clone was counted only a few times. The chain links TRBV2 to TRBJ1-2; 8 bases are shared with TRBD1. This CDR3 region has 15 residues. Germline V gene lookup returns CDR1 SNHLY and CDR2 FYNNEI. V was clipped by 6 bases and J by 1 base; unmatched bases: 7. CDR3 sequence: CASRPPTGDNYGYTF. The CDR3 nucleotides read TGTGCCAGCAGACCGCCGACAGGGGATAACTATGGCTACACCTTC.

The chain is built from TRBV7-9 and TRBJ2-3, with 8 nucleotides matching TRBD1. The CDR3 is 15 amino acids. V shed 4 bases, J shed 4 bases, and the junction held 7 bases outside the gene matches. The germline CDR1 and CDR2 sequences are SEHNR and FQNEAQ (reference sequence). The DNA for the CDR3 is TGTGCCAGCAGCTCCCCAGACAGGGGCGCAGATACGCAGTATTTT. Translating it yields CASSSPDRGADTQYF. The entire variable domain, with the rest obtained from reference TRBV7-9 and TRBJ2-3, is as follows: DTGVSQNPRHKITKRGQNVTFRCDPISEHNRLYWYRQTLGQGPEFLTYFQNEAQLEKSRLLSDRFSAERPKGSFSTLEIQRTEQGDSAMYLCASSSPDRGADTQYFGPGTRLTVL.

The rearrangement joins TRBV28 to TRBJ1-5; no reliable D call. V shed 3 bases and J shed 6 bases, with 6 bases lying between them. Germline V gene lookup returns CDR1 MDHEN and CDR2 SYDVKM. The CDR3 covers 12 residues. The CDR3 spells CASSFYTQPQHF. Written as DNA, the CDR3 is TGTGCCAGCAGTTTTTATACTCAGCCCCAGCATTTT.

The CDR3 sequence: CASSKGQGPYEQYF. CDR3 DNA: TGTGCCAGCAGCAAAGGTCAGGGACCCTACGAGCAGTACTTC. V usage is TRBV11-2 and J usage is TRBJ2-7; D may match TRBD1 or TRBD2 (5 bases each). The ends were cut back, 5 bases at V and 2 bases at J, with 13 bases in the middle. Per germline, CDR1 SGHAT and CDR2 FQNNGV. CDR3 length: 14 residues.

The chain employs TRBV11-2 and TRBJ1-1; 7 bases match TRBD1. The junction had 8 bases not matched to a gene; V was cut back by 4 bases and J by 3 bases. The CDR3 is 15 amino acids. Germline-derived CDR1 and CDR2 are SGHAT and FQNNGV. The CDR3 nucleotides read TGTGCCAGCAGCTCCTCCCAGGGGGAGTACACTGAAGCTTTCTTT. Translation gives CASSSSQGEYTEAFF.

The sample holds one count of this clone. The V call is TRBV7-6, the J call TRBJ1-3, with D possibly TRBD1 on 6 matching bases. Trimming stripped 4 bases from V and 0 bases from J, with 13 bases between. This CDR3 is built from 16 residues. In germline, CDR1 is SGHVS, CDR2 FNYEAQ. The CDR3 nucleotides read TGTGCCAGCAGCTCCGAACAGGGCCTCTCTGGAAACACCATATATTTT. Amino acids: CASSSEQGLSGNTIYF.

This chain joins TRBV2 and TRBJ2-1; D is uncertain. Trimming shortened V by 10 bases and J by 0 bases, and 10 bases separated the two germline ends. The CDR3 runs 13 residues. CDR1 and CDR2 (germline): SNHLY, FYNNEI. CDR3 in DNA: TGTGCCACCTTAGCTAGCTCCTACAATGAGCAGTTCTTC. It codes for CATLASSYNEQFF.

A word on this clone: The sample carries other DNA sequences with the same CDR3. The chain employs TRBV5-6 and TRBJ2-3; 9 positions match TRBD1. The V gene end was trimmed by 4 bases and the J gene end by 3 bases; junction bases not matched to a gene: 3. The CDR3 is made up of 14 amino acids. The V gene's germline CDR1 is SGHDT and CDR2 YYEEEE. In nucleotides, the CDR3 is TGTGCCAGCAGCCGGGACAGGGCTACAGATACGCAGTATTTT. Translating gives CASSRDRATDTQYF.

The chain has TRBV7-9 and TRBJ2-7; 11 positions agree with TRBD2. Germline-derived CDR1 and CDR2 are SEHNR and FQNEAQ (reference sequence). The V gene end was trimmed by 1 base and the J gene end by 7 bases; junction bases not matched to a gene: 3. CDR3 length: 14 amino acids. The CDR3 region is CASSLVLAGVEQYF. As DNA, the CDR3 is TGTGCCAGCAGCTTAGTACTAGCGGGAGTGGAGCAGTACTTC.